This TCR beta chain was captured by sequencing in a study of blood T cell repertoires in COVID-19. Study summary: Acute-phase and convalescent COVID-19 samples originated in the United States, Italy and Spain. Sources were T cells, B-cell-depleted T cells, or PBMCs; the material itself was cDNA or gDNA.

Per the original data handling: Amplification with reference gene primers provided the estimates of nucleated cell counts. The repertoire was sequenced with immunoSEQ multiplex PCR; TCRdb's copy has only in-frame clones and lacks some. Clone size and the V and J calls come from that table; the DNA yielded D and trimming. The repertoire holds about 110,000 clones, with about three quarters as singletons. This clone has a handful of counts. Sequenced input: peripheral blood. The sequence was obtained from an elderly woman with active or convalescent COVID-19.

The CDR3 region is CASSFGGGAGYGYTF. In nucleotides, the CDR3 is TGTGCCAGCAGTTTTGGAGGGGGCGCCGGCTATGGCTACACCTTC. The chain uses TRBV28 and TRBJ1-2; the match to TRBD1 covers 7 bases. After removal of 3 bases from V and 4 bases from J, the junction contained 8 bases not matched to a gene. The V gene's germline CDR1 is MDHEN and CDR2 SYDVKM. This CDR3 comprises 15 residues.